This T cell receptor beta chain was captured by sequencing in a study of patients and donors after allogeneic stem cell transplantation. V shed 3 bases and J shed 5 bases, with 16 bases lying between them. Germline V gives CDR1 MGHDK, CDR2 SYGVNS. The length of the CDR3 is 15 residues. Via MiXCR, TCRdb re-called the RT-PCR reads, giving one row per CDR3 protein. The table lists about a million distinct CDR3 sequences, more than 15% of them singletons. The sample was blood, either unsorted or a sorted T cell fraction (not recorded which). The V call is TRBV25-1, the J call TRBJ2-5, with unresolved D. The TCR was taken from a human donor who was either an allogeneic HSCT recipient or a stem cell or donor lymphocyte infusion donor (not recorded which). It is not recorded whose cells these are; they may come from a transplant donor. CDR3: CASSDTIVSRETQYF. CDR3 sequence (DNA): TGTGCCAGCAGTGATACTATAGTGAGTAGGGAGACCCAGTACTTC.